Listed here are 4 T cell receptor beta chains from one sample, sequenced in a study of OX40 agonist ivuxolimab in advanced cancers. Assay: immunoSEQ multiplex PCR; the TCRdb copy retains only in-frame clones and omits some. The sample holds tens of thousands of clones, under 95% seen once. The sample here was CD4+ or CD8+ T cells sorted from blood, taken in a trial of the OX40 agonist ivuxolimab. These receptors came from an adult with an advanced solid tumor such as melanoma, head and neck, liver or kidney cancer.

This rearrangement joins TRBV6-5 to TRBJ1-1, with 11 bases aligning to TRBD1. V gave up 6 bases and J gave up 4 bases; unmatched junction bases: 1. The CDR3 is 13 residues long. Germline V lookup: CDR1 MNHEY, CDR2 SVGAGI. The CDR3 sequence is CASRGQGGTEAFF. CDR3 coding DNA: TGTGCCAGCAGGGGACAGGGGGGCACTGAAGCTTTCTTT.

This sequence joins TRBV6-1 and TRBJ2-3; 8 nucleotides match TRBD2. Germline loops: CDR1 MNHNS, CDR2 SASEGT. This CDR3 has 15 amino acids. Germline trimming cut 6 bases from V and 1 base from J; bases unmatched to any gene: 6. The CDR3 DNA is TGTGCCAGCAGGTTAGCGGGAACTGGCACAGATACGCAGTATTTT. Translated, it gives CASRLAGTGTDTQYF.

The genes are TRBV7-9 and TRBJ1-1; unclear D gene. The CDR3 spans 11 residues. Germline V CDR1 and CDR2: SEHNR, FQNEAQ (reference sequence). Between the trimmed V and J ends, which lost 8 bases and 4 bases, there was a span of 8 bases. As DNA, the CDR3 is TGTGCCAGCCAACGTCGCACTGAAGCTTTCTTT. Its protein product is CASQRRTEAFF.

This clone was found once. The chain uses TRBV19 and TRBJ2-1, with 8 bases identical to TRBD2. The germline gives CDR1 LNHDA, CDR2 SQIVND (reference sequence). V gave up 4 bases and J gave up 7 bases; unmatched junction bases: 0. This CDR3 is 12 amino acids long. This CDR3 is CASSTSGNEQFF. The CDR3 bases are TGTGCCAGTAGTACTAGCGGGAATGAGCAGTTCTTC. Full variable domain (outside the CDR3, taken from reference TRBV19 and TRBJ2-1): DGGITQSPKYLFRKEGQNVTLSCEQNLNHDAMYWYRQDPGQGLRLIYYSQIVNDFQKGDIAEGYSVSREKKESFPLTVTSAQKNPTAFYLCASSTSGNEQFFGPGTRLTVL.